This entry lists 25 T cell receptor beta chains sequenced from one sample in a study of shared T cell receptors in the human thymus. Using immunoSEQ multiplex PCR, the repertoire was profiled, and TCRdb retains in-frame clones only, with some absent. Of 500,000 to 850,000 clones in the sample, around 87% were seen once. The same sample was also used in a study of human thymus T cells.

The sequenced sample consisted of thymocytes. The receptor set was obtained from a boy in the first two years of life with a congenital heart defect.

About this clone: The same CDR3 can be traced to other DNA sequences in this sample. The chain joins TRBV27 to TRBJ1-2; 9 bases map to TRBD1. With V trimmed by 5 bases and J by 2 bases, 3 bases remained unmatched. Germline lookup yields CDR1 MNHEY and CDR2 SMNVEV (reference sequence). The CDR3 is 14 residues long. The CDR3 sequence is CASSPGQGNYGYTF. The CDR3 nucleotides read TGTGCCAGCAGTCCGGGACAGGGAAACTATGGCTACACCTTC.

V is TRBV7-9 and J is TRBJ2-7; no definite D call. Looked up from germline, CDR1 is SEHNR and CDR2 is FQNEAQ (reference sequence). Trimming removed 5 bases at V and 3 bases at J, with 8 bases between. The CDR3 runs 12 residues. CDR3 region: CASSLTYYEQYF. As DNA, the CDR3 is TGTGCCAGCAGCCTCACTTACTACGAGCAGTACTTC.

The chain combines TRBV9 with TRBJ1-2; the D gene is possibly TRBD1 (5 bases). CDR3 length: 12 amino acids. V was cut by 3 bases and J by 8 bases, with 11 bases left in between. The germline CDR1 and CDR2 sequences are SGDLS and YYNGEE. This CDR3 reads CASSGRVDGYTF. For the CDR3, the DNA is TGTGCCAGCAGCGGCAGGGTTGACGGCTACACCTTC.

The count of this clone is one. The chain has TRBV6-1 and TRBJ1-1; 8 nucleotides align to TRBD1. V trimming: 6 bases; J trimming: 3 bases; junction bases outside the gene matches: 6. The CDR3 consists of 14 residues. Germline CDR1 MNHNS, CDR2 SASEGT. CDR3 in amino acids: CASRMTGDHTEAFF. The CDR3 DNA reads TGTGCCAGCAGAATGACAGGGGACCACACTGAAGCTTTCTTT.

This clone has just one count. The CDR3, as DNA: TGCGCCAGCAGCCAAGACAGGGGGGTACAGGGCCGCAATCAGCCCCAGCATTTT. This gives the protein CASSQDRGVQGRNQPQHF. The rearrangement links TRBV4-3 to TRBJ1-5; the match to TRBD1 covers 7 bases. Germline CDR1 LGHNA, CDR2 YSLEER. This CDR3 is built from 18 residues. With V trimmed by 0 bases and J by 2 bases, 10 bases remained unmatched.

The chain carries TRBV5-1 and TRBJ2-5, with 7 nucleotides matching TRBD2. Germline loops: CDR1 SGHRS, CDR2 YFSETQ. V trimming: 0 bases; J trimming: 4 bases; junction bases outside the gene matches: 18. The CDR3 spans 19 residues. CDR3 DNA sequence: TGCGCCAGCAGCTTGGCCAACGTTTTTGAGGCGGGAGTACCAGAGACCCAGTACTTC. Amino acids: CASSLANVFEAGVPETQYF.

This CDR3 is CASSQAPGRSLGYGYTF. Written as DNA, the CDR3 is TGTGCCAGCAGCCAAGCCCCCGGGAGGTCGTTAGGCTATGGCTACACCTTC. The chain carries TRBV14 and TRBJ1-2; the D is unclear. The germline V and J ends were trimmed by 1 base and 4 bases, with 19 bases remaining between them. The germline CDR1 and CDR2 sequences are SGHDN and FVKESK. The CDR3 is 17 residues long.

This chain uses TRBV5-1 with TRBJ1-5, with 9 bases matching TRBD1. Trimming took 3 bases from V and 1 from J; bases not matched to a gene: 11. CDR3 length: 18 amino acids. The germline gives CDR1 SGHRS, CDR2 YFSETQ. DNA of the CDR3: TGCGCCAGCAGCTCCGGACAGGGGAGTGAAAAGAGCAATCAGCCCCAGCATTTT. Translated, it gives CASSSGQGSEKSNQPQHF.

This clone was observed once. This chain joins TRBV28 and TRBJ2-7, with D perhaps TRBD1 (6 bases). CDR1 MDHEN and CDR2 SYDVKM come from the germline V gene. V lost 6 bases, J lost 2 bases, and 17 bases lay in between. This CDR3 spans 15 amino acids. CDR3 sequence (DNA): TGTGCCAGCAGCCCACCGGGACAATCAACCTACGAGCAGTACTTC. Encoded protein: CASSPPGQSTYEQYF.

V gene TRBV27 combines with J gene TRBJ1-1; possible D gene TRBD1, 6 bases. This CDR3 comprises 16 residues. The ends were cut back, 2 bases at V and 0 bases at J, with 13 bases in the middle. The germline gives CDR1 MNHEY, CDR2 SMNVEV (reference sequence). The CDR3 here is CASSLTTGIMNTEAFF. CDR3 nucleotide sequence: TGTGCCAGCAGTTTAACGACAGGAATTATGAACACTGAAGCTTTCTTT.

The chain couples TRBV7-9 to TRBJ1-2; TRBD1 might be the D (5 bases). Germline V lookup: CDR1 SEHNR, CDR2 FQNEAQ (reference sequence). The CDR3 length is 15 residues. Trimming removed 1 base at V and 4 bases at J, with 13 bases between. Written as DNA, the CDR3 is TGTGCCAGCAGCTTAGAGAAGGGGCTTAGCTATGGCTACACCTTC. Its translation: CASSLEKGLSYGYTF.

The CDR3 coding sequence is TGTGCCAGCAGCTTAGAAGGGGGCACAACTAATGAAAAACTGTTTTTT. As protein: CASSLEGGTTNEKLFF. The chain recombines TRBV7-9 with TRBJ1-4; 7 bases agree with TRBD1. The CDR3 covers 16 residues. V gave up 1 base and J gave up 0 bases; unmatched junction bases: 2. Germline CDR1 and CDR2: SEHNR and FQNEAQ (reference sequence).

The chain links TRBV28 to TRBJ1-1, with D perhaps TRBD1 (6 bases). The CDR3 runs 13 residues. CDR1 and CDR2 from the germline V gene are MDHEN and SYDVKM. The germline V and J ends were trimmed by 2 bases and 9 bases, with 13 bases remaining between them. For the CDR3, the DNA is TGTGCCAGCAGTTTAGGGGGCAGGGTTCAAGCTTTCTTT. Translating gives CASSLGGRVQAFF.

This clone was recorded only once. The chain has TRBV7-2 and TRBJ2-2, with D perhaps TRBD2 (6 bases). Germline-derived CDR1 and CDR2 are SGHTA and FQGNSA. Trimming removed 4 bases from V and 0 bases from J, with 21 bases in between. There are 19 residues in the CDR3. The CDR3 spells CASSSMTSGLPANTGELFF. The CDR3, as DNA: TGTGCCAGCAGCTCCATGACTAGTGGCCTTCCCGCGAACACCGGGGAGCTGTTTTTT.

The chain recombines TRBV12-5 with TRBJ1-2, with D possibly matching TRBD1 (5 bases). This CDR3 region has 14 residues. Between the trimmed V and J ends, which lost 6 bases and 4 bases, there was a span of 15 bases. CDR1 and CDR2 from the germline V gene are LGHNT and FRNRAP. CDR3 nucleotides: TGTGCTAGTGGCCGGGGGGGGAAACCCTATGGCTACACCTTC. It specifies CASGRGGKPYGYTF.

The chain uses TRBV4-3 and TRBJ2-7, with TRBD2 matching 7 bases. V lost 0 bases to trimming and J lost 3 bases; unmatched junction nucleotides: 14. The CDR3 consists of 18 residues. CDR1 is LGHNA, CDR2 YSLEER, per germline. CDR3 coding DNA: TGCGCCAGCAGCCAAGAATGGGAGGGAGTGAAGACTATCTACGAGCAGTACTTC. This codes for CASSQEWEGVKTIYEQYF.

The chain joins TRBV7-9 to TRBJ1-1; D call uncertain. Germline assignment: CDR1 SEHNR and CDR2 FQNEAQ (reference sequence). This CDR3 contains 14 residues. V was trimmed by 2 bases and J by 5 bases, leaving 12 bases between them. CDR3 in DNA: TGTGCCAGCAGCTTAAAAGGCCCGAGGACTGAAGCTTTCTTT. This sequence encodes CASSLKGPRTEAFF.

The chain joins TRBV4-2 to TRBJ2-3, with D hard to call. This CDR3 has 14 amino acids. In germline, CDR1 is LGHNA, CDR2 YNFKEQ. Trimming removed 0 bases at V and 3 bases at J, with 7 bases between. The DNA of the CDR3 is TGTGCCAGCAGCCAAGACCCAGGAACAGATACGCAGTATTTT. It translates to CASSQDPGTDTQYF.

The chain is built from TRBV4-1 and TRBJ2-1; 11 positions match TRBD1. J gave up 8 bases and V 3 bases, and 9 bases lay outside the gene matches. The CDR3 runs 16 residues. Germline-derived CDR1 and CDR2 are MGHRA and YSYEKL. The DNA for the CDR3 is TGCGCCAGCAGCCAGCCTCGGGACAGGGGGGAAGATGAGCAGTTCTTC. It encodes CASSQPRDRGEDEQFF.

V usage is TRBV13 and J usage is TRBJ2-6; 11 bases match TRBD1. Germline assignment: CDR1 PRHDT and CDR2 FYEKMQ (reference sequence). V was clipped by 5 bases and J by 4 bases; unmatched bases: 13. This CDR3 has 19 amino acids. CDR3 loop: CASSHGQGAVECGANVLTF. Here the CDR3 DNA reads TGTGCCAGCAGCCACGGACAGGGGGCCGTAGAGTGCGGGGCCAACGTCCTGACTTTC.

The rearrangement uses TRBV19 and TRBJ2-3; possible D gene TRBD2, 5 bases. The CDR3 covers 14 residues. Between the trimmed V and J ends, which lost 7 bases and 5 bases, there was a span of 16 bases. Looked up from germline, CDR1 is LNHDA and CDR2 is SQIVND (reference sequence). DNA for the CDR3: TGTGCCAGTAAAGTAAAGTTGGCGGGAGATACGCAGTATTTT. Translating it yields CASKVKLAGDTQYF.

CDR3 coding DNA: TGTGCCAGTAGCCCTACCCAACCCGGGACTAGCGACTACAATGAGCAGTTCTTC. Amino acid sequence: CASSPTQPGTSDYNEQFF. V and J are TRBV19 and TRBJ2-1; TRBD2 matches 10 bases. The CDR3 consists of 18 residues. Germline values: CDR1 LNHDA, CDR2 SQIVND (reference sequence). With 6 bases clipped from V and 3 bases from J, the junction kept 14 bases outside the gene matches.

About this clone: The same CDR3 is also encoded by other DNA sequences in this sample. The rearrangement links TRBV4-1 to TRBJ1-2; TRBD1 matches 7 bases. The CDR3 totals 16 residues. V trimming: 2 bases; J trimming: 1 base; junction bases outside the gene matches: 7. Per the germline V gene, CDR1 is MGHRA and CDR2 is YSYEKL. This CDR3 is CASSQLRQGSNYGYTF. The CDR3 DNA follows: TGCGCCAGCAGCCAACTCCGACAGGGCAGTAACTATGGCTACACCTTC.

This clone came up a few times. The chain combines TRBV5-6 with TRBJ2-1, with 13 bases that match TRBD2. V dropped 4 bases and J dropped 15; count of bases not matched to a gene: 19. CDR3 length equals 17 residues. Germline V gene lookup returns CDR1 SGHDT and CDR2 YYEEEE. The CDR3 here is CASSGGILAGGRARRFF. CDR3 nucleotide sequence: TGTGCCAGCAGCGGGGGGATACTAGCGGGAGGGAGGGCGCGCAGGTTCTTC.

CDR3 protein: CSAGFYEQFF. CDR3 bases: TGCAGCGCCGGGTTCTATGAGCAGTTCTTC. This chain uses TRBV29-1 with TRBJ2-1; D is undetermined. This CDR3 has 10 amino acids. V gave up 7 bases and J gave up 8 bases, with 9 bases separating them. From germline, CDR1 is SQVTM and CDR2 ANQGSEA.